The entry below describes one T cell receptor beta chain. Its antigen remains unidentified. The data derive from a study of cytomegalovirus exposure and HLA in healthy donors. Study-wide points: Among immune exposure information, only CMV serostatus was available. Later analysis showed most CMV-associated TCR beta chains appearing HLA-restricted. It was likely that a cluster of highly shared sequence variants was a sequencing artifact.

The PCR contained 60 Vbeta and 13 Jbeta primers. As originally analysed: Among the unique TCR beta chains that a later analysis counted, about 81 million in all, 9.5 million to 12 million were shared. Some clones are missing from TCRdb's copy, which holds only in-frame ones; the method was immunoSEQ multiplex PCR. The DNA gave D and trimming, while V, J and clone size come from that table. The table includes over 150,000 clones, about 69% detected once. The TCR originated in a male donor in good health and CMV-seronegative. Sequencing input: PBMCs.

This CDR3 is CASSQGHVSYNEQFF. In DNA form, the CDR3 reads TGCGCCAGCAGCCAAGGACATGTCAGCTACAATGAGCAGTTCTTC. The chain combines TRBV5-1 with TRBJ2-1, with D possibly being TRBD1 (5 bases). With 4 bases removed from V and 3 bases from J, the gap between germline ends came to 14 bases. This CDR3 is built from 15 residues. In germline, CDR1 is SGHRS, CDR2 YFSETQ.